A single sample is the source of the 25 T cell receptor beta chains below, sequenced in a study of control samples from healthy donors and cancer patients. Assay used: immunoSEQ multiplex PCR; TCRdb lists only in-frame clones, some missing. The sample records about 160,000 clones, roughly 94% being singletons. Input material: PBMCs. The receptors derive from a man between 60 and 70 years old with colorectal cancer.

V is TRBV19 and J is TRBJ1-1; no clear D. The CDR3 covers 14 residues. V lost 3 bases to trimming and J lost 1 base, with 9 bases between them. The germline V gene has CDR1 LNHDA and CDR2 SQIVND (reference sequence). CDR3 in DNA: TGTGCCAGTAGTATGCGGCAGACGAACACTGAAGCTTTCTTT. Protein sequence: CASSMRQTNTEAFF.

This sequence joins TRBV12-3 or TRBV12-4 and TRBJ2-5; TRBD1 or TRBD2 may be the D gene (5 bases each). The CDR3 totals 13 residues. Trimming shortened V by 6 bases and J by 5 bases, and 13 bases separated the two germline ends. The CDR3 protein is CASSPPGAETQYF. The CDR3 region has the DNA TGTGCCAGCAGCCCGCCCGGGGCTGAGACCCAGTACTTC.

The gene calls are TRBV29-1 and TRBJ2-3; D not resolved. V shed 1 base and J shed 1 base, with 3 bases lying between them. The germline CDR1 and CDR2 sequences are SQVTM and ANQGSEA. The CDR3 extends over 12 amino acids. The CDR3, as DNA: TGCAGCGTTGAAGGTCGCACAGATACGCAGTATTTT. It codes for CSVEGRTDTQYF.

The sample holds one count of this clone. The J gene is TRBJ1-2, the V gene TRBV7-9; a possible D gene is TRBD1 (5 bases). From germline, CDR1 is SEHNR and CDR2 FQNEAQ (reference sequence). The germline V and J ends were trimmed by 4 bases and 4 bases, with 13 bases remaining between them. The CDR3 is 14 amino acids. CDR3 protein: CASSYGAAFYGYTF. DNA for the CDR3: TGTGCCAGCAGCTACGGGGCGGCCTTCTATGGCTACACCTTC. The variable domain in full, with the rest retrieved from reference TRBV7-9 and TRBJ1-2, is DTGVSQNPRHKITKRGQNVTFRCDPISEHNRLYWYRQTLGQGPEFLTYFQNEAQLEKSRLLSDRFSAERPKGSFSTLEIQRTEQGDSAMYLCASSYGAAFYGYTFGSGTRLTVV.

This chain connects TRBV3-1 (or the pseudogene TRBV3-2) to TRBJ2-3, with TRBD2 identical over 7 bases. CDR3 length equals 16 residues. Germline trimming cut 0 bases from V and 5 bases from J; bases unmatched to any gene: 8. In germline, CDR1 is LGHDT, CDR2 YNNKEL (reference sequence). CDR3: CASSQEASGSLDTQYF. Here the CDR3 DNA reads TGTGCCAGCAGCCAAGAGGCTAGCGGATCGTTAGATACGCAGTATTTT.

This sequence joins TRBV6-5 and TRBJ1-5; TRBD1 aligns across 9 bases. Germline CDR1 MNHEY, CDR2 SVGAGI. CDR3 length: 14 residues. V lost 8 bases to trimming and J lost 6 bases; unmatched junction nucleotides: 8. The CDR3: CASGQGQGIQPQHF. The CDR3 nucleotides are TGTGCCAGCGGCCAAGGACAGGGGATTCAGCCCCAGCATTTT.

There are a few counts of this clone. CDR3 bases: TGTGCCAGTAGTATAGAGGGGGGTAATTCACCCCTCCACTTT. Its protein product is CASSIEGGNSPLHF. The V call is TRBV19, the J call TRBJ1-6; perhaps TRBD1 as D (5 bases). CDR1 and CDR2 from the germline V gene are LNHDA and SQIVND (reference sequence). Trimming took 0 bases from V and 6 from J, leaving 6 bases between them. This CDR3 comprises 14 residues.

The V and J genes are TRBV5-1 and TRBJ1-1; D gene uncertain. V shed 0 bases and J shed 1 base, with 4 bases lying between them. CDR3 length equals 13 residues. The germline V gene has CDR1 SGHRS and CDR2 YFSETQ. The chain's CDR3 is CASSLGENTEAFF. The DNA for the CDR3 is TGCGCCAGCAGCTTGGGGGAGAACACTGAAGCTTTCTTT.

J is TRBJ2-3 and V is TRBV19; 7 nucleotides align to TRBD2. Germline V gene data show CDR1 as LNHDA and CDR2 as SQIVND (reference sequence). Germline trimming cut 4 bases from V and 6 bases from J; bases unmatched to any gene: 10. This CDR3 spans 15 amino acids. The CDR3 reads CASSTAWGGDDTQYF. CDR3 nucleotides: TGTGCCAGTAGTACCGCGTGGGGGGGGGATGATACGCAGTATTTT.

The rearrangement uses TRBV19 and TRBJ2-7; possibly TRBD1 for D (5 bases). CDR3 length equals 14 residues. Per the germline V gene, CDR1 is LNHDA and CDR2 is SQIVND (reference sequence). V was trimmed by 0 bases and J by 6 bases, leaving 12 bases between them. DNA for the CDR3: TGTGCCAGTAGTATAGACAGGGTGAGAAGCGAGCAGTACTTC. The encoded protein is CASSIDRVRSEQYF.

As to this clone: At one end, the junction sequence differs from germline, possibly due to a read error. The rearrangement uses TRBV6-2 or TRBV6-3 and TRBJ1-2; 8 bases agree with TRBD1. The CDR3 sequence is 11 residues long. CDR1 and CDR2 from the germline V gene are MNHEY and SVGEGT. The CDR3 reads CASSPPGQVLF. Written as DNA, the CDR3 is TGTGCCAGCAGCCCACCGGGACAGGTCCTCTTC.

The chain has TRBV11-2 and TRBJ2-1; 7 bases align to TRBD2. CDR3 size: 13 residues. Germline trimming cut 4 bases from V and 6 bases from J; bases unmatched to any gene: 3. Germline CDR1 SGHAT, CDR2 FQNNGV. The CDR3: CASSSGLGNEQFF. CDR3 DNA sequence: TGTGCCAGCAGCTCAGGACTAGGCAATGAGCAGTTCTTC.

This chain's CDR3 is CASSEGRGGSYEQYF. CDR3 sequence (DNA): TGCGCCAGCAGTGAAGGGCGGGGGGGCTCCTACGAGCAGTACTTC. The genes are TRBV10-1 and TRBJ2-7; 9 nucleotides line up with TRBD2. CDR1 and CDR2 from the germline V gene are WNHNN and SYGVQD (reference sequence). The CDR3 runs to 15 residues. Trimming cost V 3 bases and J 0 bases; bases outside gene matches: 3.

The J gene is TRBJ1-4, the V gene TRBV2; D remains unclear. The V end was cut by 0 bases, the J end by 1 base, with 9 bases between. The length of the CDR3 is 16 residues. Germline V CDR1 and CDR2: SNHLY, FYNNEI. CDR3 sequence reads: CASSEAPPVTNEKLFF. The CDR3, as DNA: TGTGCCAGCAGTGAAGCGCCGCCGGTAACTAATGAAAAACTGTTTTTT.

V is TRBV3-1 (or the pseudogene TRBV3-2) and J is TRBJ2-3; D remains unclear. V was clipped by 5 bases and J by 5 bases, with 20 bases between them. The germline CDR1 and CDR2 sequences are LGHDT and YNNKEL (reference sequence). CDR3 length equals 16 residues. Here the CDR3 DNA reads TGTGCCAGCAGCGGGCTGAATCCTGTCATGCAAGATACGCAGTATTTT. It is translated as CASSGLNPVMQDTQYF.

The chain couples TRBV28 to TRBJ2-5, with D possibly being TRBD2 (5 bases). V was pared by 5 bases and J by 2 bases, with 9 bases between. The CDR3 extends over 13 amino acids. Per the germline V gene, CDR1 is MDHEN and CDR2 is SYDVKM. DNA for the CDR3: TGTGCCAGCAGTAGGGAGTCTCAAGAGACCCAGTACTTC. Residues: CASSRESQETQYF.

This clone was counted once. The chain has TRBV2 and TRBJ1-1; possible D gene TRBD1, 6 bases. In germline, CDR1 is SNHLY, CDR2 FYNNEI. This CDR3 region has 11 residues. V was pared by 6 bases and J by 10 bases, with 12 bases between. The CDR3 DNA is TGTGCCAGCAGCCTAGGGGGAGTAGCTTTCTTT. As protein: CASSLGGVAFF.

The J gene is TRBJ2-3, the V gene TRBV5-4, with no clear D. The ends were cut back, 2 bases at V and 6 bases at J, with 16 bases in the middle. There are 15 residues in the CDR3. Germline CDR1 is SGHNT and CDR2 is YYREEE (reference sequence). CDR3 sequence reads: CASSFLGAGLDTQYF. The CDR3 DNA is TGTGCCAGCAGCTTTTTGGGCGCAGGTCTGGATACGCAGTATTTT.

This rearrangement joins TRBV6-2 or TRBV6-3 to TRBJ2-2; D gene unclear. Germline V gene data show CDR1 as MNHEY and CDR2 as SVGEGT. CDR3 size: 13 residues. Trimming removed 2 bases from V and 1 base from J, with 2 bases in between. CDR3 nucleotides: TGTGCCAGCAGTTACCTGAACACCGGGGAGCTGTTTTTT. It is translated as CASSYLNTGELFF.

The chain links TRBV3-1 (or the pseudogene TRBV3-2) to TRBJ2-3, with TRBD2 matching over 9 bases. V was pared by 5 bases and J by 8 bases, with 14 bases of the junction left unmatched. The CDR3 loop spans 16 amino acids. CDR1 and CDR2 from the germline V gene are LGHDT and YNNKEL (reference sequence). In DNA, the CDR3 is TGTGCCAGCAGCGCCAGGACGCGGGGGGGCCGGGCTACGCAGTATTTT. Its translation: CASSARTRGGRATQYF.

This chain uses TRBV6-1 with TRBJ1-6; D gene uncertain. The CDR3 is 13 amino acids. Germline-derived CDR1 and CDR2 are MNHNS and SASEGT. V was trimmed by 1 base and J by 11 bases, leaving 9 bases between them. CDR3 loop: CASSEVRIPPLHF. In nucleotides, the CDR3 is TGTGCCAGCAGTGAAGTTAGGATTCCACCCCTCCACTTT.

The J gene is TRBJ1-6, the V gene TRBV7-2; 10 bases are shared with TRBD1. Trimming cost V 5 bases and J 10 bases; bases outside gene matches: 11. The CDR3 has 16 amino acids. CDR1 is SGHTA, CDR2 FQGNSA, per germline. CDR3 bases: TGTGCCAGCAGCCAGCTTAGCGACAGGGGGCGATCACCCCTCCACTTT. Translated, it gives CASSQLSDRGRSPLHF. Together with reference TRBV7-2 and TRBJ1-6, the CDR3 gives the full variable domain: GAGVSQSPSNKVTEKGKDVELRCDPISGHTALYWYRQSLGQGLEFLIYFQGNSAPDKSGLPSDRFSAERTGGSVSTLTIQRTQQEDSAVYLCASSQLSDRGRSPLHFGNGTRLTVT.

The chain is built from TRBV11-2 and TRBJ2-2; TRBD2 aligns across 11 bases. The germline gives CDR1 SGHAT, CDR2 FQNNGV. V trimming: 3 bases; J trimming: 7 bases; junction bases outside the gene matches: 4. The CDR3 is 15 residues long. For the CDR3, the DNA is TGTGCCAGCAGCTTCCGACTAGCGGGGCTCGGGGAGCTGTTTTTT. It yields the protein CASSFRLAGLGELFF.

The CDR3 DNA reads as TGTGCCACCAGCAGAGTGCTGGGGACAGCGAACACTGAAGCTTTCTTT. Protein product: CATSRVLGTANTEAFF. This chain connects TRBV15 to TRBJ1-1, with TRBD1 matching over 7 bases. V trimming: 1 base; J trimming: 1 base; junction bases outside the gene matches: 6. This CDR3 contains 16 residues. Looked up from germline, CDR1 is LNHNV and CDR2 is YYDKDF (reference sequence).

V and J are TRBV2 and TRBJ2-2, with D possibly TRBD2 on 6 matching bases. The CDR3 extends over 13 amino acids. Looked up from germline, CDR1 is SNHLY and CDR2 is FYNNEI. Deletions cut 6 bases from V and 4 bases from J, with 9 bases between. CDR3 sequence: CASRGGVTGELFF. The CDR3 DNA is TGTGCCAGCAGGGGCGGGGTCACCGGGGAGCTGTTTTTT.